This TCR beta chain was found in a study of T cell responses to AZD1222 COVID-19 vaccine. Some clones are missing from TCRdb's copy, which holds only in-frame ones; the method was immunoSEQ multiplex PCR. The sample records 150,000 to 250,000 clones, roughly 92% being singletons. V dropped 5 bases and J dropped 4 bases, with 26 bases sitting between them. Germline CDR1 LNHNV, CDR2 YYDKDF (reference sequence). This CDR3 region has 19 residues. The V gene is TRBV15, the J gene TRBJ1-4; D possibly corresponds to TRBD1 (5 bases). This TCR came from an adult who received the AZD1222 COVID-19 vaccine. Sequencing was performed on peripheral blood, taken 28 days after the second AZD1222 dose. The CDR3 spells CATSPLSSGGGASNEKLFF. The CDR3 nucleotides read TGTGCCACCAGCCCTTTGTCGTCGGGCGGGGGAGCGAGTAATGAAAAACTGTTTTTT.